The clone carrying this T cell receptor (beta chain) was recorded many times. The target antigen is unknown. This entry belongs to a study of T cells in Graves' hyperthyroidism and ophthalmopathy. Amplification of TCR beta CDR3 regions used RNA as the template. Initially, a first-round RT-PCR of the TCR CDR3 employed the HTBI primer set. TCRdb used MiXCR to reprocess the multiplex PCR reads, holding one entry per CDR3 protein. The sample yields under 400,000 distinct CDR3 sequences, around a sixth seen once. Findings and limits, study-wide: The blood repertoire included most of the expanded thyroid clonotypes above 0.001.

This CDR3 region has 12 residues. Trimming removed 11 bases from V and 0 bases from J, with 10 bases in between. Germline V gene data show CDR1 as MNHEY and CDR2 as SMNVEV (reference sequence). Sequenced: blood. This TCR derives from a woman between 18 and 30 years old with Graves' hyperthyroidism that later progressed to Graves' ophthalmopathy. This chain connects TRBV27 to TRBJ1-2, with TRBD1 as a possible D gene (5 bases). CDR3 sequence: CASRGTNYGYTF. CDR3 nucleotide sequence: TGTGCCTCTCGGGGGACTAACTATGGCTACACCTTC.